This T cell receptor beta chain comes out of a study of beta chain features in type 1 diabetes (dated by TCRdb to 2017 to 2018). Turning to the overall study: Mean age, gender distribution, total cell number and subset yield did not differ between patients and healthy donors. A total of around 110,000,000 sorted cells were examined across all samples, and RNA yield correlated strongly with the number of cells per subset. The study compared TCRB repertoires of sorted circulating CD4+ T cell subsets between recently diagnosed type 1 diabetes patients and matched healthy donors. Whereas all 28 donors provided naive and central memory subsets, regulatory and stem cell-like memory subsets were isolated from just 8 patients and about 8 healthy donors.

The table lists this clone with a few counts. There is no known antigen for this receptor. Base qualities were left out, and no much larger clone turns up one base away. Beyond this particular receptor, the publication reports: Because small numbers of individuals were included in the HLA sub-analyses, any influence of HLA type on TCRB rearrangement was left unresolved. Naive, central memory and regulatory TCRB repertoires appeared more similar among patients than among healthy donors. Patients with type 1 diabetes made fewer insertions and deleted more nucleotides at VDJ recombination sites, implying thymic rearrangement abnormalities. PCR may preferentially amplify shorter templates, but because patient and control samples were amplified and corrected together, any resulting skew would affect both groups equally. Because cDNA was sequenced instead of genomic DNA, highly expressing activated cells could be over-represented, though the groups showed no difference in activation or CD3 levels. A moderate but significant shortening of TCRB CDR3 length was observed in type 1 diabetes patients in all four CD4+ subsets.

The germline V gene supplies CDR1 SGDLS and CDR2 YYNGEE. Deletion took 0 bases off V and 1 base off J, with a span of 11 bases between the germline ends. The CDR3 numbers 15 residues from cysteine through phenylalanine. The retained sequence is limited to the CDR3, 45 bases, with the frame set at the first base. The entire amount of isolated RNA was reverse transcribed using the High Capacity cDNA Reverse Transcription Kit, so the sequenced TCRB transcripts were expressed ones. Naive, central memory and regulatory T cell samples underwent deep immunoSEQ sequencing, averaging about 3.57 million total reads per sample. Sorted cells were lysed in RLT buffer, and RNA was extracted using DNase-treated RNeasy Micro or Mini kits according to cell number. To prevent cross-contamination, each cell subset was processed individually, whereas patient and healthy donor samples were processed jointly. The immunoSEQ multiplex PCR was used to amplify TCRB sequences from cDNA, yielding 87-bp fragments that span the CDR3 region. Amplicons were sequenced on the Illumina HiSeq platform. Processing in the source paper ran as follows. PCR bias was corrected computationally using synthetic template baselines, and reads within Hamming distance 2 were collapsed, with unmergeable singletons discarded. By aligning reads against IMGT, V, D and J genes, CDR3 length, and insertions or deletions at six rearrangement sites were assigned. Within each subset, clonotype counts were normalized to sorted cell number, and only after that were true diversity and Gini coefficients computed with the tcR R package. The overlap coefficient, calculated on TCRB nucleotide sequences, was used to measure repertoire sharing. Out-of-frame TCRB sequences from naive cells were analyzed as a proxy for the pre-selection repertoire. In TCRdb, the immuneACCESS table is reduced to in-frame sequences with V and J assigned. These tables do not hold every clone; where another copy was compared, an unresolved V gene accounts for under half, and the others remain unexplained. V and J calls and clone size are copied from that table; D and trimming were computed from the DNA. Recorded for this sample are roughly 450,000 clones; about an eighth of them occurred a single time. The biggest ten clones account for approximately 0.05% of the sample.

A single peripheral blood draw of approximately 100 mL on average was collected from each donor into heparinised tubes. Using a panel that included CD45RO, CCR7, CD25, CD127, CD95 and CD27, naive, central memory, regulatory and stem cell-like memory CD4+ T cells were sorted on a BD FACSAria II. A purity above 95% was achieved for all sorted populations. PBMCs were separated immediately by Lymphoprep density gradient centrifugation and were stained directly, without being cultured. To minimize batch effects, samples were stained and sorted in pairs, one healthy donor with one patient per experiment.

Sequencing used naive CD4+ T cells from blood. This specimen's cell subset or site label, per the study, means: true naive CD4+ T cells. The rearrangement joined TRBV9 to TRBJ2-7, with the D gene call left open. This receptor was identified in a woman between 18 and 29 years old in good health. The DNA is as follows: TGTGCCAGCAGCGTAGGGGCCTCAAAGTCCTACGAGCAGTACTTC. Its protein is CASSVGASKSYEQYF.